The T cell receptor (beta chain) under discussion was sequenced for a study of shared clonotypes between healthy human individuals. At the level of the study: Researchers assigned three CD4 naive, three CD4 memory, two CD8 naive and one CD8 memory plate to each donor.

This clone occurred a few times. Antigen unknown. Between the trimmed V and J ends, which lost 5 bases and 9 bases, there was a span of 11 bases. The CDR3 is 12 residues long. The V gene's germline CDR1 is GTSNPN and CDR2 SVGIG (reference sequence). TCRdb keeps only in-frame clones here, not all; method: immunoSEQ multiplex PCR. The data contain about 2 million clones, over 85% of them seen just once; the ten biggest clones take up approximately 0.13%. Study-level points and caveats: The naive CD4 repertoires of a handful of donors were compared, and around 5.1% of clonotypes were shared. Rarefaction analysis demonstrated incomplete sorted-subset sequencing notwithstanding large depth.

Healthy HIV-negative adults with no recent acute infections or vaccinations were recruited as donors. The sequencing input was naive CD4+ T cells sorted from blood. Sample subset: CD45RA+ positively selected. The TCR sequence derives from a man aged 18 to 30 in good health. J is TRBJ1-6 and V is TRBV30; D uncertain. This chain's CDR3 is CAWRSVASPLHF. The CDR3 DNA is TGTGCCTGGCGCAGTGTTGCTTCACCCCTCCACTTT.